The T cell receptor (beta chain) described here comes from a study of T cell repertoires in cytomegalovirus infection. Study background: Public TCR beta signature analysis indicated the presence of both CMV infection and matching HLA type. Study observations and caveats: The cumulative frequency of public TCR beta families identified carriers of CMV plus the relevant HLA. What dominated the ex vivo response were HLA-C-restricted CMV-specific TCR beta clonotypes.

In TCRdb, the reads were re-called with MiXCR into one record per CDR3 protein. Of 300,000 to 450,000 distinct CDR3 sequences in the sample, roughly 18% were seen once. With 2 bases removed from V and 7 bases from J, the gap between germline ends came to 15 bases. Germline V gives CDR1 MGHRA, CDR2 YSYEKL. This CDR3 comprises 15 residues. As regards this clonotype: The antigen remains unidentified.

What was sequenced was PBMCs. This chain uses TRBV4-1 with TRBJ2-1; D possibly matches TRBD1 or TRBD2 (6 bases each). The sequence was collected from a human donor in good health (CMV status not recorded). Some clones in this sample may be carry-over from other donors' samples. In nucleotides, the CDR3 is TGCGCCAGCAGCCAACGAGCCGGGGGCTCGAATGAGCAGTTCTTC. It translates to CASSQRAGGSNEQFF.